These 26 T cell receptor beta chains were all obtained from the same sample, sequenced in a study of shared T cell receptors in the human thymus. Profiled with immunoSEQ multiplex PCR; TCRdb holds only in-frame clones, not every one. Of just under 550,000 clones in the sample, about 80% were seen once. This sample also belongs to another study, concerning human thymus T cells.

The sequenced sample was thymocytes. The receptors stem from a boy less than two years old with a congenital heart defect.

The V gene is TRBV9, the J gene TRBJ2-5; D not resolved. The CDR3 has 15 amino acids. Germline assignment: CDR1 SGDLS and CDR2 YYNGEE. The V and J ends lost 4 bases and 1 base respectively, with 14 bases between them. The CDR3 DNA follows: TGTGCCAGCAGCCCTAGAGGTGGCAGCCAAGAGACCCAGTACTTC. Residues: CASSPRGGSQETQYF. The entire variable domain, with the rest obtained from reference TRBV9 and TRBJ2-5, is as follows: DSGVTQTPKHLITATGQRVTLRCSPRSGDLSVYWYQQSLDQGLQFLIQYYNGEERAKGNILERFSAQQFPDLHSELNLSSLELGDSALYFCASSPRGGSQETQYFGPGTRLLVL.

The rearrangement joins TRBV6-5 to TRBJ2-1; TRBD2 matches 8 bases. The CDR3 runs 16 residues. The V and J ends lost 4 bases and 4 bases, in that order; junction bases with no gene match: 9. Germline CDR1 and CDR2: MNHEY and SVGAGI. The CDR3 DNA reads TGTGCCAGCAGTTCCGTAAGCGGGGGAGGATACAATGAGCAGTTCTTC. Its translation is CASSSVSGGGYNEQFF.

The table lists this clone with a count of one. The chain uses TRBV5-6 and TRBJ2-7; no clear D. V was trimmed by 2 bases and J by 5 bases, leaving 20 bases between them. This CDR3 is 16 amino acids long. Germline V gene sequence: CDR1 SGHDT, CDR2 YYEEEE. The CDR3 reads CASSFRPRSRIDEQYF. DNA for the CDR3: TGTGCCAGCAGCTTCCGTCCTAGGTCCAGAATCGACGAGCAGTACTTC.

The V call is TRBV14, the J call TRBJ2-7, with D hard to call. V lost 0 bases, J lost 7 bases, and 16 bases lay in between. Germline V lookup: CDR1 SGHDN, CDR2 FVKESK. This CDR3 has 15 residues. The CDR3 loop reads CASSQEEPPAREQYF. The CDR3 DNA is TGTGCCAGCAGCCAAGAGGAACCCCCGGCGCGGGAGCAGTACTTC.

This chain joins TRBV15 and TRBJ2-2; TRBD2 aligns across 10 bases. Germline-derived CDR1 and CDR2 are LNHNV and YYDKDF (reference sequence). The CDR3 spans 17 residues. With V trimmed by 6 bases and J by 0 bases, 7 bases remained unmatched. CDR3: CATSPRTSGPNTGELFF. The DNA of the CDR3 is TGTGCCACCAGTCCCCGGACTAGCGGACCGAACACCGGGGAGCTGTTTTTT.

CDR3 in DNA: TGTGCCAGCAGCCCCGGGACAGGAAAGGAGACCCAGTACTTC. It yields the protein CASSPGTGKETQYF. V gene TRBV5-6 combines with J gene TRBJ2-5, with 8 bases identical to TRBD1. Germline V gives CDR1 SGHDT, CDR2 YYEEEE. This CDR3 contains 14 residues. Trimming at V came to 4 bases and at J to 5 bases, leaving 7 bases not matched to a gene.

The J gene is TRBJ2-2, the V gene TRBV21-1; the tabulated D call, TRBD1, remains unverified against the DNA. TRBV21-1 is deemed a pseudogene. The CDR3 sequence is 19 residues long. CDR3: CASSKDATGHYESTGELFF. The CDR3 coding sequence is TGTGCCAGCAGCAAAGACGCGACAGGCCACTACGAGAGTACCGGGGAGCTGTTTTTT.

This chain links TRBV18 with TRBJ1-2; D call uncertain. The germline V gene has CDR1 KGHSH and CDR2 LQKENI. The CDR3 runs 15 residues. The V gene lost 3 bases and the J gene lost 5 bases, with 16 bases spanning the gap. CDR3 DNA sequence: TGTGCCAGCTCACCTCCCCCCGGCGGTCCGTATGGCTACACCTTC. It translates to CASSPPPGGPYGYTF.

V and J are TRBV27 and TRBJ2-4, with D perhaps TRBD1 (6 bases). The length of the CDR3 is 15 residues. Between the trimmed V and J ends, which lost 3 bases and 2 bases, there was a span of 11 bases. The germline V gene encodes CDR1 MNHEY and CDR2 SMNVEV (reference sequence). The chain's CDR3 is CASSFTRGTKNIQYF. CDR3 bases: TGTGCCAGCAGTTTCACCAGGGGAACCAAAAACATTCAGTACTTC.

V and J are TRBV25-1 and TRBJ2-7; possibly TRBD1 for D (6 bases). Trimming removed 7 bases from V and 0 bases from J, with 10 bases in between. In germline, CDR1 is MGHDK, CDR2 SYGVNS. This CDR3 is 13 amino acids long. CDR3 amino acids: CASTGHLSYEQYF. The CDR3 nucleotides are TGTGCCAGCACGGGACACCTCTCCTACGAGCAGTACTTC.

This chain connects TRBV25-1 to TRBJ2-1, with 7 bases aligning to TRBD2. Germline assignment: CDR1 MGHDK and CDR2 SYGVNS. The V gene end was trimmed by 4 bases and the J gene end by 2 bases; junction bases not matched to a gene: 5. The CDR3 has 15 amino acids. The CDR3 here is CASSGPGRAYNEQFF. In DNA form, the CDR3 reads TGTGCCAGCAGTGGGCCGGGGAGGGCCTACAATGAGCAGTTCTTC.

The V and J genes are TRBV15 and TRBJ2-7; D remains unclear. Trimming took 0 bases from V and 0 from J, leaving 9 bases between them. The CDR3 has 15 residues. In germline, CDR1 is LNHNV, CDR2 YYDKDF (reference sequence). In DNA form, the CDR3 reads TGTGCCACCAGCAGAGATTCAATGAGCTCCTACGAGCAGTACTTC. The encoded protein is CATSRDSMSSYEQYF.

The V and J genes are TRBV6-4 and TRBJ1-2, with D unresolved. The germline V gene encodes CDR1 MRHNA and CDR2 SNTAGT. The CDR3 covers 14 residues. Deletions cut 2 bases from V and 6 bases from J, with 13 bases between. The chain's CDR3 is CASSDLAGLNGYTF. In DNA, the CDR3 is TGTGCCAGCAGTGACCTGGCAGGATTAAATGGCTACACCTTC.

As DNA, the CDR3 is TGTGCCAGCAGTTTACCGACTAGCGGGAGGGCTCGGGAGCAGTACTTC. Residues: CASSLPTSGRAREQYF. J is TRBJ2-7 and V is TRBV27; TRBD2 aligns across 14 bases. CDR1 is MNHEY and CDR2 is SMNVEV in the germline V gene (reference sequence). With V trimmed by 2 bases and J by 7 bases, 7 bases remained unmatched. This CDR3 has 16 amino acids.

The chain carries TRBV5-6 and TRBJ2-5; TRBD1 aligns across 8 bases. The CDR3 has 14 amino acids. The germline V gene encodes CDR1 SGHDT and CDR2 YYEEEE. V lost 1 base and J lost 5; bases outside the gene matches: 4. The CDR3 spells CASSLWTGRETQYF. The CDR3 coding sequence is TGTGCCAGCAGCTTGTGGACAGGGAGGGAGACCCAGTACTTC.

This rearrangement joins TRBV11-3 to TRBJ1-2; D gene uncertain. Germline CDR1 and CDR2: SGHNT and YENEEA. The CDR3 runs to 15 residues. Trimming cost V 1 base and J 3 bases, with 12 bases left between them. The CDR3 spells CASSLGCGADYGYTF. The DNA of the CDR3 is TGTGCCAGCAGCTTAGGGTGCGGAGCAGACTATGGCTACACCTTC.

This sequence joins TRBV27 and TRBJ1-5; D may be TRBD1 (6 bases). The CDR3 contains 17 residues. V lost 6 bases and J lost 1, with 19 bases in between. In germline, CDR1 is MNHEY, CDR2 SMNVEV (reference sequence). CDR3 sequence (DNA): TGTGCCAGCAGCCCGAGGACAGCTCCTTTGAGCAATCAGCCCCAGCATTTT. Its protein product is CASSPRTAPLSNQPQHF.

This rearrangement joins TRBV30 to TRBJ2-3, with D possibly being TRBD1 (6 bases). Trimming took off 4 bases at V and 0 bases at J, with 29 bases between the two ends. Per the germline V gene, CDR1 is GTSNPN and CDR2 is SVGIG (reference sequence). The CDR3 runs to 20 residues. The CDR3 protein is CAWTLLAHTRTVLSTDTQYF. The CDR3 DNA follows: TGTGCCTGGACCCTTCTCGCCCACACCCGGACAGTCCTTAGCACAGATACGCAGTATTTT.

The chain combines TRBV2 with TRBJ2-5; 10 nucleotides align to TRBD2. The last part of the DNA fits TRBJ2-7 better; the J call may be wrong. The CDR3 is made up of 14 amino acids. CDR1 and CDR2 from the germline V gene are SNHLY and FYNNEI. The CDR3 bases are TGTGCCAGCAGGCCCCTAGCGGGAGCAGGCGAGCAGTACTTC. Residues: CASRPLAGAGEQYF.

This chain joins TRBV5-1 and TRBJ1-3; D is perhaps TRBD1 (5 bases). Germline V CDR1 and CDR2: SGHRS, YFSETQ. This CDR3 has 18 amino acids. The V gene lost 3 bases and the J gene lost 0 bases, with 19 bases spanning the gap. In nucleotides, the CDR3 is TGCGCCAGCAGCTCAGAGGGGCGGGGACTCAACTCTGGAAACACCATATATTTT. It is translated as CASSSEGRGLNSGNTIYF.

The chain carries TRBV4-1 and TRBJ2-5; D is undetermined. TRBJ2-7 explains the end of the DNA better; the J call may be wrong. CDR3 length: 14 amino acids. The germline V gene has CDR1 MGHRA and CDR2 YSYEKL. CDR3 sequence reads: CASSQAPSSYEQYF. DNA of the CDR3: TGCGCCAGCAGCCAAGCGCCTAGTTCCTACGAGCAGTACTTC.

This chain connects TRBV9 to TRBJ2-2; 10 nucleotides line up with TRBD1. Trimming at V came to 0 bases and at J to 6 bases, leaving 8 bases not matched to a gene. The CDR3 runs to 17 residues. CDR1 and CDR2 (germline): SGDLS, YYNGEE. CDR3 in DNA: TGTGCCAGCAGCGTAGGCGTGGGACAGGGGTACCCCGGGGAGCTGTTTTTT. As protein: CASSVGVGQGYPGELFF.

The chain carries TRBV30 and TRBJ1-1, with D hard to call. Looked up from germline, CDR1 is GTSNPN and CDR2 is SVGIG (reference sequence). V was cut by 0 bases and J by 10 bases, with 12 bases left in between. The CDR3 covers 12 residues. This chain's CDR3 is CAWSVLLSGAFF. DNA for the CDR3: TGTGCCTGGAGTGTACTGCTCTCGGGAGCTTTCTTT.

This clone was counted a few times. The J gene is TRBJ2-7, the V gene TRBV6-5; possibly TRBD1 for D (5 bases). Germline V gene data show CDR1 as MNHEY and CDR2 as SVGAGI. V lost 7 bases to trimming and J lost 7 bases, with 17 bases between them. The CDR3 is 13 residues long. CDR3 coding DNA: TGTGCCAGCAATAAACCGACAGAACGGGAGCAGTACTTC. Translating gives CASNKPTEREQYF.

V usage is TRBV23-1 and J usage is TRBJ2-5, with D maybe TRBD2 (5 bases). TRBV23-1 is identified as an open reading frame with a role that is uncertain. The V gene lost 0 bases and the J gene lost 3 bases, with 11 bases spanning the gap. This CDR3 comprises 15 residues. As DNA, the CDR3 is TGCGCCAGCAGTCAATCCGAGGGAGAAAAAGAGACCCAGTACTTC. As protein: CASSQSEGEKETQYF.

This chain joins TRBV15 and TRBJ1-4; 10 bases align to TRBD1. Germline assignment: CDR1 LNHNV and CDR2 YYDKDF (reference sequence). Trimming removed 3 bases from V and 5 bases from J; junction bases left unmatched: 3. The CDR3 is 15 residues long. The CDR3 bases are TGTGCCACCAGCAGGGGGGACAGGGGAAATGAAAAACTGTTTTTT. This gives the protein CATSRGDRGNEKLFF.